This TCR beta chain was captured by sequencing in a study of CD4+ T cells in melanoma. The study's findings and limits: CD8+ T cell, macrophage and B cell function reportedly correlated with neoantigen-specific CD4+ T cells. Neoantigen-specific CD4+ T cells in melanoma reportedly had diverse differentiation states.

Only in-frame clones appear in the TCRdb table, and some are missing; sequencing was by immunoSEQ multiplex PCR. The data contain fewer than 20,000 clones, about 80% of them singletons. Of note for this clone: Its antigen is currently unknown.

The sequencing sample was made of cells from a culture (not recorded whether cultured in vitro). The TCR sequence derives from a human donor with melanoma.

The CDR3 coding sequence is TGTGCCAGCAGCCGACTAGCGGGGAGGCAAGAGACCCAGTACTTC. This gives the protein CASSRLAGRQETQYF. This chain links TRBV4-2 with TRBJ2-5, with 11 bases aligning to TRBD2. CDR3 size: 15 residues. With V trimmed by 4 bases and J by 2 bases, 3 bases remained unmatched. Germline V gives CDR1 LGHNA, CDR2 YNFKEQ.